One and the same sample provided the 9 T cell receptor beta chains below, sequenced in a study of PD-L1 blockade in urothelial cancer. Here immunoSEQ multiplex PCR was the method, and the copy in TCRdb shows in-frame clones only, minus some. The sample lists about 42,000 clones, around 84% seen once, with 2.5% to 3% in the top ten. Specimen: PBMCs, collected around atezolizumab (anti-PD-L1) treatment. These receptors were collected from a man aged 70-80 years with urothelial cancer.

The CDR3 bases are TGTGCCAGCAGTTACACAGGGTGGGGGGGAGAGACCCAGTACTTC. It encodes CASSYTGWGGETQYF. The chain employs TRBV6-5 and TRBJ2-5; D perhaps matches TRBD2 (7 bases). V dropped 2 bases and J dropped 4 bases, with 14 bases sitting between them. Germline CDR1 reads MNHEY; CDR2 reads SVGAGI. There are 15 residues in the CDR3.

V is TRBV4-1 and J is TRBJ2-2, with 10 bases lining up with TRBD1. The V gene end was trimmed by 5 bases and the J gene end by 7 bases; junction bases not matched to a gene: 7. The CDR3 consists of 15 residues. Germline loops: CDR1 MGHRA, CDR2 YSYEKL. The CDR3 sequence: CASSKGQGFVGELFF. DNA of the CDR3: TGCGCCAGCAGCAAGGGACAGGGGTTCGTCGGGGAGCTGTTTTTT.

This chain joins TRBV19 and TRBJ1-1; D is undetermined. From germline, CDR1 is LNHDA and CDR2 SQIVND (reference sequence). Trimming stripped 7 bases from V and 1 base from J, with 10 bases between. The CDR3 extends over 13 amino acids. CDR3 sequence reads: CASTIRRNTEAFF. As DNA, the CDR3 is TGTGCCAGTACGATCCGGAGGAACACTGAAGCTTTCTTT. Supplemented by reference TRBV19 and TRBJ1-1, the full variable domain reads DGGITQSPKYLFRKEGQNVTLSCEQNLNHDAMYWYRQDPGQGLRLIYYSQIVNDFQKGDIAEGYSVSREKKESFPLTVTSAQKNPTAFYLCASTIRRNTEAFFGQGTRLTVV.

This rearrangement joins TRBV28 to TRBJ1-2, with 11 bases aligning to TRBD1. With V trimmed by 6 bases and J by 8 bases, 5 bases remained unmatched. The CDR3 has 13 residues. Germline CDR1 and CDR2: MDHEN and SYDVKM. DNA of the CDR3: TGTGCCAGCAGCCAGGGACAGGGGGAAGGCTACACCTTC. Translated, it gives CASSQGQGEGYTF.

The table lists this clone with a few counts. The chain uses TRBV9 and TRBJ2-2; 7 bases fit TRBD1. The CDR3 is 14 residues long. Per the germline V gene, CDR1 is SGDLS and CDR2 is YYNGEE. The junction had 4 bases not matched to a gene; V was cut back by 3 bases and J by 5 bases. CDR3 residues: CASSGQGGTGELFF. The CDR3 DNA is TGTGCCAGCAGCGGACAGGGTGGGACCGGGGAGCTGTTTTTT.

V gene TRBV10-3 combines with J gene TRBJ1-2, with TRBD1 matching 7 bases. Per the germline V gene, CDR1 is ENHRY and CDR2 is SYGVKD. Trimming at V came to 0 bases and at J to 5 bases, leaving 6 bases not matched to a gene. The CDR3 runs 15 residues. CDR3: CAISESEGQLYGYTF. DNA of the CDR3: TGTGCCATCAGTGAGTCCGAGGGACAGTTATATGGCTACACCTTC.

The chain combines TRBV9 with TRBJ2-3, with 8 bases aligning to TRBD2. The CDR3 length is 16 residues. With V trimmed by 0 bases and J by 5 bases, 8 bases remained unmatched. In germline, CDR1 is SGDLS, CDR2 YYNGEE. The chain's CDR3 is CASSVGGGTRGDTQYF. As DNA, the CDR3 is TGTGCCAGCAGCGTAGGAGGCGGGACTAGGGGAGATACGCAGTATTTT.

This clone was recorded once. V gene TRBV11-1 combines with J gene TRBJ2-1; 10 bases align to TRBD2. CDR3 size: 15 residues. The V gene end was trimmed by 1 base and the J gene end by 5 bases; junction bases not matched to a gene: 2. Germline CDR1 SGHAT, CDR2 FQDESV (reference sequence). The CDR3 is CASSLGLAGDNEQFF. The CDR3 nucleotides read TGTGCCAGCAGCTTAGGGCTAGCGGGAGACAATGAGCAGTTCTTC. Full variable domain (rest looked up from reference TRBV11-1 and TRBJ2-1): EAEVAQSPRYKITEKSQAVAFWCDPISGHATLYWYRQILGQGPELLVQFQDESVVDDSQLPKDRFSAERLKGVDSTLKIQPAELGDSAMYLCASSLGLAGDNEQFFGPGTRLTVL.

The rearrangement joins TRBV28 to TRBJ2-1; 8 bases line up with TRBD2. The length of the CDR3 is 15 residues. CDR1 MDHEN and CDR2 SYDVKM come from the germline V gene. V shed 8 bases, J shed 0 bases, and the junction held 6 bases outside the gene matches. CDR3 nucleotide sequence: TGTGCCAGCTTTTCGGGAGGGCCCTCCTACAATGAGCAGTTCTTC. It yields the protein CASFSGGPSYNEQFF.